This T cell receptor beta chain was documented in a study of cytomegalovirus exposure and HLA in healthy donors. General observations from the study: Analysis was performed later, and it showed HLA-associated TCR beta chains to be more clonally expanded than equally common others.

The germline V and J ends were trimmed by 0 bases and 6 bases, with 12 bases remaining between them. The CDR3 covers 14 residues. Germline V lookup: CDR1 SGHRS, CDR2 YFSETQ. Amplification used 60 Vbeta primers and 13 Jbeta primers. The table came from immunoSEQ multiplex PCR; TCRdb's copy has only in-frame clones and leaves some out. The table lists more than 75,000 clones, 65% to 75% of them singletons. As concerns this clone: Its antigen is as yet unknown.

This rearrangement joins TRBV5-1 to TRBJ1-1; no reliable D call. Material for sequencing was PBMCs. The clonotype originates from a man in his forties or fifties in good health and CMV-seropositive. The CDR3 loop reads CASSLGGFLAEAFF. CDR3 nucleotide sequence: TGCGCCAGCAGCTTGGGAGGTTTTTTGGCTGAAGCTTTCTTT.